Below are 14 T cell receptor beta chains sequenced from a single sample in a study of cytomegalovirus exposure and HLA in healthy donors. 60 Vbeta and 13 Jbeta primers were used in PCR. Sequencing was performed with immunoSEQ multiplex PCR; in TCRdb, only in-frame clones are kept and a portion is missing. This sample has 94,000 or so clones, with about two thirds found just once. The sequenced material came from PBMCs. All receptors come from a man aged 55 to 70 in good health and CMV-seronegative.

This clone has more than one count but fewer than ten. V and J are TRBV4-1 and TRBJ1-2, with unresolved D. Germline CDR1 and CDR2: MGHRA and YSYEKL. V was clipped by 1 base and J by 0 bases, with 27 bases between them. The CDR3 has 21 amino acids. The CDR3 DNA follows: TGCGCCAGCAGCCAAGTCCCTCTTTTATGGGGAGGATTAGAAACTAACTATGGCTACACCTTC. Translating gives CASSQVPLLWGGLETNYGYTF.

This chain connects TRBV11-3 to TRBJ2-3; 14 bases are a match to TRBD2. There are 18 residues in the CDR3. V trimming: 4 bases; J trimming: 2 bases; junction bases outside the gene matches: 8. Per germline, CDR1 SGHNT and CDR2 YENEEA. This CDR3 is CASSSGTSGGLTTDTQYF. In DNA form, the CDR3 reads TGTGCCAGCAGCTCCGGGACTAGCGGGGGCCTAACCACAGATACGCAGTATTTT.

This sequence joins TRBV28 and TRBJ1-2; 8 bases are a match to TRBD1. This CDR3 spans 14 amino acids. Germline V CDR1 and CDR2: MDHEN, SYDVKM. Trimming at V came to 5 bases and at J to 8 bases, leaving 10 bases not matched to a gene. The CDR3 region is CASSLPQGAGGYTF. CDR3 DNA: TGTGCCAGCAGTCTTCCTCAGGGGGCGGGAGGCTACACCTTC.

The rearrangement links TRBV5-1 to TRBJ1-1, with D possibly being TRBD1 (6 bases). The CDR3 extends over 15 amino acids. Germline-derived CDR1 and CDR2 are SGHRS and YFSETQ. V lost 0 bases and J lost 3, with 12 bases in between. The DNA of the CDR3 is TGCGCCAGCAGCTTGGAGGCCCCAGGGGACACTGAAGCTTTCTTT. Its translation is CASSLEAPGDTEAFF.

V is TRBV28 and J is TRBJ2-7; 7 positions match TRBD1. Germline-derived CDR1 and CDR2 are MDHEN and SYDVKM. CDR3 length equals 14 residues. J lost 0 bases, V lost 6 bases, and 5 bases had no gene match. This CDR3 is CASSPGTASYEQYF. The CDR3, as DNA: TGTGCCAGCAGCCCCGGGACAGCCTCCTACGAGCAGTACTTC.

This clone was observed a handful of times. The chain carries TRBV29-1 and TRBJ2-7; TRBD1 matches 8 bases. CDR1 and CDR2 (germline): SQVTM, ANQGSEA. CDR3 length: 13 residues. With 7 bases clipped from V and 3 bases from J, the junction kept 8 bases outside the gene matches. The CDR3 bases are TGCAGCGCTGGGGCACAGGGGGGCTACGAGCAGTACTTC. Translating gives CSAGAQGGYEQYF.

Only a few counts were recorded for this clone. CDR3 bases: TGTGCCAGCAGCCCGCGGGGGCAAGACTATAATTCACCCCTCCACTTT. Protein: CASSPRGQDYNSPLHF. This chain connects TRBV9 to TRBJ1-6; perhaps TRBD1 as D (6 bases). Per germline, CDR1 SGDLS and CDR2 YYNGEE. Trimming shortened V by 4 bases and J by 3 bases, and 14 bases separated the two germline ends. The CDR3 totals 16 residues.

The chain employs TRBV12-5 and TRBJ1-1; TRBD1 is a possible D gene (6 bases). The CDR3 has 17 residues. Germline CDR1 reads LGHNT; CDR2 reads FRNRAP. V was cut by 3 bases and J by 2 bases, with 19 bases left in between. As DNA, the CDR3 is TGTGCTAGTGGTTTTTATGGGACATCGGCAACTAACACTGAAGCTTTCTTT. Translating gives CASGFYGTSATNTEAFF.

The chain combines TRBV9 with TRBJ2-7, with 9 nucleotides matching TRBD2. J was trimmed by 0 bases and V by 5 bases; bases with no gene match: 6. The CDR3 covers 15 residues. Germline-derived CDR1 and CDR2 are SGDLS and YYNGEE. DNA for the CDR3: TGTGCCAGCAGTGCTAGCGGGACTTACTCCTACGAGCAGTACTTC. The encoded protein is CASSASGTYSYEQYF.

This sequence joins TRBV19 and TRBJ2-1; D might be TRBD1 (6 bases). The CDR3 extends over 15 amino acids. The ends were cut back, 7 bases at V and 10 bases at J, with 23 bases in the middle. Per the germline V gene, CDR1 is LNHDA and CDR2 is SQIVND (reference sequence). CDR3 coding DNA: TGTGCCAGTACCCCCGTCGCACAGGGAAGAGGAGAGCAGTTCTTC. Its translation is CASTPVAQGRGEQFF.

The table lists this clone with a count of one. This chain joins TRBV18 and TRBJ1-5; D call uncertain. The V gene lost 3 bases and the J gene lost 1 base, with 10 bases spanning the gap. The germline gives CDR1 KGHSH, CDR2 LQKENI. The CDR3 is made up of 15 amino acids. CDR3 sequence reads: CASSPSGSSNQPQHF. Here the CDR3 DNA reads TGTGCCAGCTCACCGTCGGGGTCCAGCAATCAGCCCCAGCATTTT. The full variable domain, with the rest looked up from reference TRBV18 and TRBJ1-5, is NAGVMQNPRHLVRRRGQEARLRCSPMKGHSHVYWYRQLPEEGLKFMVYLQKENIIDESGMPKERFSAEFPKEGPSILRIQQVVRGDSAAYFCASSPSGSSNQPQHFGDGTRLSIL.

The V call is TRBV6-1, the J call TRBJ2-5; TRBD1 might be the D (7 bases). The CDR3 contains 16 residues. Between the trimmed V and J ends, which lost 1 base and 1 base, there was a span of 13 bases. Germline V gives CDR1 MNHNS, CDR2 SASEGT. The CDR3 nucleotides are TGTGCCAGCAGTGAAGACGGAGGGGGCCTCCAAGAGACCCAGTACTTC. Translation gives CASSEDGGGLQETQYF.

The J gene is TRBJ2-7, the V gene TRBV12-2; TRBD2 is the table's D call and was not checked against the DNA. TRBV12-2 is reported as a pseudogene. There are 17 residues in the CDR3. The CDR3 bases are TGTGCAAGTCGCTTAAGGACTAGCGGGGGGGCCTTTAACGAGCAGTACTTC. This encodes CASRLRTSGGAFNEQYF.

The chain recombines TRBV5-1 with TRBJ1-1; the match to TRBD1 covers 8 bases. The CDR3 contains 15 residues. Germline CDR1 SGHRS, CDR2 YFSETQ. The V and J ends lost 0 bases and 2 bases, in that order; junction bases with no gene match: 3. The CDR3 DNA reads TGCGCCAGCAGCTTGGTGGGACAGGATAACACTGAAGCTTTCTTT. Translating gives CASSLVGQDNTEAFF.